This T cell receptor (beta chain) was captured by sequencing in a study of blood T cells in healthy people across ages. Study-wide context: In model experiments, template switching was able to capture about one barcoded beta molecule for every two T cells that were present.

A second PCR of roughly 6 to 12 cycles used a sample-barcoded 5' primer and a J-beta primer mix. Each cDNA molecule, via a template-switch adaptor with 12 random nucleotides, was tagged. No fewer than 3 million CDR3-containing paired-end reads came from each sample. TCRdb reprocessed the 5' RACE reads via MiXCR and lists one record per CDR3 protein. The sample has roughly 800,000 distinct CDR3 sequences, over 45% seen once. CDR1 and CDR2 from the germline V gene are LGHNA and YSLEER. Between the trimmed V and J ends, which lost 0 bases and 8 bases, there was a span of 19 bases. The CDR3 contains 16 residues.

This rearrangement joins TRBV4-3 to TRBJ1-1; unclear D gene. The specimen sequenced was blood. This TCR was sampled from a man aged 25 to 40 in good health. The DNA of the CDR3 is TGCGCCAGCAGCCAAGACTCCCTGACGGCCAGTCGAGAAGCTTTCTTT. It codes for CASSQDSLTASREAFF.